The 13 T cell receptor beta chains below were found in one sample sequenced in a study of metastatic and nonmetastatic thyroid tumors. All patients reached thyroid surgery having received no treatment beforehand. TCRdb re-called clones via MiXCR from the PCR reads. Here the sample spans around 34,000 clones, around 15% being singletons. Sequences were obtained from blood. The origin of the receptors is a female donor with papillary thyroid cancer or a benign thyroid nodule (not recorded which). Some clones in this sample may be carry-over from other donors' samples.

This clone was found many times. The rearrangement uses TRBV6-1 and TRBJ1-5; weak D call: TRBD1 (6 bases). Germline V lookup: CDR1 MNHNS, CDR2 SASEGT. The CDR3 is 20 residues long. The V and J ends lost 0 bases and 5 bases respectively, with 26 bases between them. CDR3: CASSEAGYGGGRGRYQPQHF. The CDR3 DNA sequence: TGTGCCAGCAGTGAAGCGGGGTATGGGGGCGGAAGGGGCAGGTATCAGCCCCAGCATTTT.

At least ten counts were recorded for this clone. This chain uses TRBV2 with TRBJ1-1; D remains unclear. V lost 4 bases and J 1 base, leaving 7 bases between the germline ends. This CDR3 has 13 amino acids. Germline CDR1 and CDR2: SNHLY and FYNNEI. CDR3 sequence: CASSGEGNTEAFF. The CDR3 nucleotides are TGTGCCAGCAGTGGGGAAGGGAACACTGAAGCTTTCTTT.

The chain uses TRBV2 and TRBJ1-2; weak D call: TRBD1 (5 bases). Trimming shortened V by 6 bases and J by 4 bases, and 18 bases separated the two germline ends. Germline V gene sequence: CDR1 SNHLY, CDR2 FYNNEI. This CDR3 spans 15 amino acids. The CDR3 DNA reads TGTGCCAGCAGATTGGGGGGATGCCATACCTATGGCTACACCTTC. Residues: CASRLGGCHTYGYTF.

This clone was recorded many times. The rearrangement links TRBV29-1 to TRBJ1-3; a weak D match, TRBD1 (5 bases). Trimming stripped 3 bases from V and 4 bases from J, with 13 bases between. Germline V gene sequence: CDR1 SQVTM, CDR2 ANQGSEA. The CDR3 totals 14 residues. The CDR3 DNA follows: TGCAGCGTTGATGTTACAGGAGGAGGAAACACCATATATTTT. The encoded protein is CSVDVTGGGNTIYF. The complete variable domain, with remaining parts taken from reference TRBV29-1 and TRBJ1-3, reads SAVISQKPSRDICQRGTSLTIQCQVDSQVTMMFWYRQQPGQSLTLIATANQGSEATYESGFVIDKFPISRPNLTFSTLTVSNMSPEDSSIYLCSVDVTGGGNTIYFGEGSWLTVV.

By its share, this clone is medium-sized. The chain uses TRBV6-1 and TRBJ2-2; 7 nucleotides align to TRBD2. After removal of 3 bases from V and 5 bases from J, the junction contained 6 bases not matched to a gene. This CDR3 is built from 15 residues. The germline gives CDR1 MNHNS, CDR2 SASEGT. CDR3 amino acids: CASSDSPGGTGELFF. CDR3 sequence (DNA): TGTGCCAGCAGTGACTCCCCCGGGGGGACCGGGGAGCTGTTTTTT.

The chain employs TRBV20-1 and TRBJ2-1; a possible D gene is TRBD2 (7 bases). This CDR3 contains 11 residues. Germline V CDR1 and CDR2: DFQATT, SNEGSKA (reference sequence). Deletions cut 4 bases from V and 8 bases from J, with 9 bases between. The CDR3 DNA is TGCAGTGCTACGGGGGGCGATGAGCAGTTCTTC. Its protein product is CSATGGDEQFF.

The chain carries TRBV5-1 and TRBJ2-3; TRBD2 might be the D (5 bases). The CDR3 length is 16 residues. Trimming shortened V by 0 bases and J by 4 bases, and 15 bases separated the two germline ends. CDR1 and CDR2 from the germline V gene are SGHRS and YFSETQ. The CDR3 loop is CASSLEQLVRSDTQYF. CDR3 sequence (DNA): TGCGCCAGCAGCTTGGAGCAACTAGTTCGCTCAGATACGCAGTATTTT.

This clone is termed medium-sized. The identical CDR3 is also encoded by other nucleotide sequences in the sample. The V gene is TRBV6-1, the J gene TRBJ2-7; 12 nucleotides match TRBD2. V lost 2 bases to trimming and J lost 4 bases; unmatched junction nucleotides: 3. CDR1 MNHNS and CDR2 SASEGT come from the germline V gene. The CDR3 covers 15 residues. CDR3 DNA sequence: TGTGCCAGCAGTGAACTAGCGGGAGGGCCTTACGAGCAGTACTTC. Residues: CASSELAGGPYEQYF.

This clone was recorded many times. A read error is possible here, since a much larger clone lies one base away. Distinct nucleotide sequences in the sample also encode this CDR3. This rearrangement joins TRBV28 to TRBJ1-1; D is unresolved. CDR3 length: 15 residues. The germline gives CDR1 MDHEN, CDR2 SYDVKM. The DNA for the CDR3 is TGTGCCAGCAGTTTATGGAGGGCTATGAACACTGAAGCCTTCTTT. Amino acids: CASSLWRAMNTEAFF.

This clone was counted a few times. The chain links TRBV20-1 to TRBJ2-1; D tentatively fits TRBD1 or TRBD2 (7 bases each). Germline lookup yields CDR1 DFQATT and CDR2 SNEGSKA (reference sequence). The V gene lost 1 base and the J gene lost 7 bases, with 35 bases spanning the gap. There are 21 residues in the CDR3. In DNA form, the CDR3 reads TGCAGTGCTAGAGTATGGTCAGGGGGGGCGGGAGATTTGTACCGTGGGAATGAGCAGTTCTTC. Protein: CSARVWSGGAGDLYRGNEQFF.

This clone was observed at least ten times. The V call is TRBV6-4, the J call TRBJ2-2; the match to TRBD1 covers 7 bases. The V segment lost 6 bases and the J segment 3 bases; nucleotides outside the gene matches: 7. The germline V gene encodes CDR1 MRHNA and CDR2 SNTAGT. The length of the CDR3 is 15 residues. The CDR3 sequence: CASSATGADTGELFF. CDR3 bases: TGTGCCAGCAGCGCAACAGGGGCGGACACCGGGGAGCTGTTTTTT.

This clone was counted many times. The V and J genes are TRBV6-1 and TRBJ2-5; no definite D call. V lost 6 bases to trimming and J lost 4 bases, with 12 bases between them. From germline, CDR1 is MNHNS and CDR2 SASEGT. This CDR3 has 13 amino acids. The CDR3 DNA reads TGTGCCAGCAGGACCGACTCTAGAGAGACCCAGTACTTC. As protein: CASRTDSRETQYF.

Ten or more counts support this clone. The chain has TRBV19 and TRBJ1-1, with no clear D. The CDR3 consists of 14 residues. Trimming shortened V by 10 bases and J by 1 base, and 16 bases separated the two germline ends. Germline-derived CDR1 and CDR2 are LNHDA and SQIVND (reference sequence). CDR3 in DNA: TGTGCCACCGCACATTTTTCAGCGAACACTGAAGCTTTCTTT. The encoded protein is CATAHFSANTEAFF.